The 24 T cell receptor beta chains given below trace back to one sample, sequenced in a study of early stage breast cancer tumors. Profiled with immunoSEQ multiplex PCR; TCRdb holds only in-frame clones, not every one. The sample includes 44,000 or so clones, 65% to 90% of them seen just once. Sequences were obtained from blood. Receptor source: a person in their fifties with breast cancer.

The gene calls are TRBV7-8 and TRBJ2-2; no reliable D call. This CDR3 comprises 12 residues. Germline assignment: CDR1 SGHVS and CDR2 FQNEAQ. V lost 1 base, J lost 6 bases, and 3 bases lay in between. The CDR3 DNA reads as TGTGCCAGCAGCTTAGTTTCCGGGGAGCTGTTTTTT. Encoded protein: CASSLVSGELFF.

The chain joins TRBV4-1 to TRBJ2-5, with TRBD2 matching over 8 bases. The CDR3 runs 15 residues. J lost 2 bases, V lost 1 base, and 3 bases had no gene match. Germline values: CDR1 MGHRA, CDR2 YSYEKL. CDR3 DNA: TGCGCCAGCAGCCAAGGACCGGGGGGGCAAGAGACCCAGTACTTC. Translated, it gives CASSQGPGGQETQYF.

The J gene is TRBJ2-7, the V gene TRBV7-2, with 10 bases identical to TRBD2. The CDR3 totals 17 residues. Germline V gene lookup returns CDR1 SGHTA and CDR2 FQGNSA. The V segment lost 1 base and the J segment 2 bases; nucleotides outside the gene matches: 8. CDR3 DNA sequence: TGTGCCAGCAGCTTAGACTCCAGCGGGGGGGGTGCCTACGAGCAGTACTTC. Residues: CASSLDSSGGGAYEQYF.

This clone was observed a handful of times. CDR3 DNA sequence: TGCGCCAGCAGCCAACAGACAGGGGGCGACTATGGCTACACCTTC. Its protein is CASSQQTGGDYGYTF. The chain carries TRBV4-3 and TRBJ1-2, with 10 bases matching TRBD1. The junction had 3 bases not matched to a gene; V was cut back by 2 bases and J by 3 bases. Germline V gene lookup returns CDR1 LGHNA and CDR2 YSLEER. CDR3 length: 15 residues.

This clone occurred a few times. The genes are TRBV2 and TRBJ2-2; D remains unclear. CDR3 size: 14 residues. V lost 7 bases, J lost 9 bases, and 18 bases lay in between. Germline CDR1 is SNHLY and CDR2 is FYNNEI. CDR3 residues: CASKRERADRELFF. CDR3 sequence (DNA): TGTGCCAGCAAAAGGGAAAGGGCGGACCGGGAGCTGTTTTTT.

The chain combines TRBV7-2 with TRBJ2-7; tentative D call: TRBD1 (6 bases). V shed 5 bases and J shed 4 bases, with 9 bases lying between them. This CDR3 is 12 amino acids long. CDR1 is SGHTA, CDR2 FQGNSA, per germline. CDR3 in DNA: TGTGCCAGCAGCACCCAGGGGTACGAGCAGTACTTC. Its translation: CASSTQGYEQYF.

The chain employs TRBV5-1 and TRBJ1-3, with D uncertain. The germline gives CDR1 SGHRS, CDR2 YFSETQ. This CDR3 has 14 residues. V was cut by 0 bases and J by 2 bases, with 6 bases left in between. The CDR3 DNA reads TGCGCCAGCAGCTTGGGGGCCGCTGGAAACACCATATATTTT. It translates to CASSLGAAGNTIYF.

The rearrangement joins TRBV5-5 to TRBJ2-3; D tentatively reads TRBD1 or TRBD2 (5 bases each). The CDR3 loop spans 15 amino acids. Trimming removed 0 bases from V and 2 bases from J, with 10 bases in between. CDR1 SGHKS and CDR2 YYEKEE come from the germline V gene (reference sequence). The CDR3 DNA sequence: TGTGCCAGCAGCTTGGGCCGGGGCTACACAGATACGCAGTATTTT. Its translation: CASSLGRGYTDTQYF.

This chain connects TRBV28 to TRBJ2-7; maybe TRBD2 (5 bases). Germline V gene lookup returns CDR1 MDHEN and CDR2 SYDVKM. V was trimmed by 5 bases and J by 4 bases, leaving 9 bases between them. This CDR3 spans 12 amino acids. The CDR3 region has the DNA TGTGCCAGCAGTACTAGTTCTTACGAGCAGTACTTC. This codes for CASSTSSYEQYF.

This chain joins TRBV10-1 and TRBJ2-3; TRBD2 agrees at 11 bases. The CDR3 consists of 15 residues. The germline gives CDR1 WNHNN, CDR2 SYGVQD (reference sequence). The V segment lost 10 bases and the J segment 8 bases; nucleotides outside the gene matches: 14. The CDR3 nucleotides are TGCGCCATCTCGACTAGCGGGGACTCAGGGCGTACGCAGTATTTT. The encoded protein is CAISTSGDSGRTQYF.

This clone was seen only once. The V and J genes are TRBV5-8 and TRBJ2-3; D might be TRBD2 (6 bases). Germline CDR1 and CDR2: SGHTS and YDEGEE. V was trimmed by 4 bases and J by 4 bases, leaving 16 bases between them. The CDR3 sequence is 15 residues long. CDR3 nucleotide sequence: TGTGCCAGCAGCCGACCGGGACTCGAGTCAGATACGCAGTATTTT. Amino acid sequence: CASSRPGLESDTQYF.

The J gene is TRBJ1-6, the V gene TRBV5-1; D gene ambiguous. There are 16 residues in the CDR3. The ends were cut back, 3 bases at V and 1 base at J, with 11 bases in the middle. The germline V gene has CDR1 SGHRS and CDR2 YFSETQ. CDR3 DNA sequence: TGCGCCAGCAGCTCGGAACGGGGTTCCTATAATTCACCCCTCCACTTT. This codes for CASSSERGSYNSPLHF.

The rearrangement uses TRBV18 and TRBJ2-3; no clear D gene. Germline CDR1 and CDR2: KGHSH and LQKENI. Trimming pared 3 bases from V and 2 bases from J, leaving 9 bases between. The CDR3 contains 14 residues. The CDR3 DNA reads TGTGCCAGCTCACCGGGGTCCTACACAGATACGCAGTATTTT. Residues: CASSPGSYTDTQYF.

The chain has TRBV2 and TRBJ2-6, with D possibly matching TRBD1 (5 bases). CDR1 is SNHLY and CDR2 is FYNNEI in the germline V gene. Trimming removed 5 bases from V and 1 base from J, with 9 bases in between. CDR3 length: 15 residues. The CDR3 DNA sequence: TGTGCCAGCAGTCTGGGGCAATCTGGGGCCAACGTCCTGACTTTC. Protein product: CASSLGQSGANVLTF.

V gene TRBV4-2 combines with J gene TRBJ2-1, with 12 bases that match TRBD2. CDR1 is LGHNA and CDR2 is YNFKEQ in the germline V gene. This CDR3 is built from 13 residues. Trimming removed 3 bases from V and 15 bases from J; junction bases left unmatched: 6. The CDR3 DNA reads TGTGCCAGCAGCCAGGACTCTAGCGGGGGGGGGTTCTTC. Its protein is CASSQDSSGGGFF.

The chain has TRBV6-1 and TRBJ1-2; D gene uncertain. This CDR3 contains 14 residues. Germline CDR1 MNHNS, CDR2 SASEGT. V lost 3 bases to trimming and J lost 5 bases, with 13 bases between them. CDR3 bases: TGTGCCAGCAGTGAGCTGGGTTCTGGGTATGGCTACACCTTC. This sequence encodes CASSELGSGYGYTF.

This clone has a single count. J is TRBJ1-1 and V is TRBV7-9; 10 bases align to TRBD1. The CDR3 runs to 14 residues. Germline V gene lookup returns CDR1 SEHNR and CDR2 FQNEAQ (reference sequence). V was clipped by 5 bases and J by 6 bases; unmatched bases: 6. CDR3 bases: TGTGCCAGCAGCCGGGACAGGGGTCTGGCTGAAGCTTTCTTT. It encodes CASSRDRGLAEAFF. Based on the CDR3 plus reference TRBV7-9 and TRBJ1-1, the full variable domain is DTGVSQNPRHKITKRGQNVTFRCDPISEHNRLYWYRQTLGQGPEFLTYFQNEAQLEKSRLLSDRFSAERPKGSFSTLEIQRTEQGDSAMYLCASSRDRGLAEAFFGQGTRLTVV.

The gene calls are TRBV7-2 and TRBJ2-7, with D uncertain. Germline V lookup: CDR1 SGHTA, CDR2 FQGNSA. This CDR3 comprises 12 residues. V was shortened by 3 bases and J by 7 bases, with 10 bases between the two germline ends. The CDR3 DNA follows: TGTGCCAGCAGCTTTTGGACGGAAGAGCAGTACTTC. It codes for CASSFWTEEQYF.

The chain carries TRBV7-9 and TRBJ2-2; TRBD1 agrees at 8 bases. With V trimmed by 5 bases and J by 4 bases, 6 bases remained unmatched. CDR1 is SEHNR and CDR2 is FQNEAQ in the germline V gene (reference sequence). The CDR3 runs 15 residues. In DNA, the CDR3 is TGTGCCAGCAGCCTTCGGACAGGGAGCACCGGGGAGCTGTTTTTT. This encodes CASSLRTGSTGELFF.

This clone appeared a few times. V usage is TRBV4-2 and J usage is TRBJ2-3; D ambiguous. This CDR3 contains 12 residues. Trimming shortened V by 1 base and J by 4 bases, and 3 bases separated the two germline ends. Per the germline V gene, CDR1 is LGHNA and CDR2 is YNFKEQ. CDR3 loop: CASSQAADTQYF. CDR3 DNA sequence: TGTGCCAGCAGCCAAGCGGCAGATACGCAGTATTTT.

The chain employs TRBV7-2 and TRBJ2-3; D is undetermined. V lost 4 bases to trimming and J lost 4 bases, with 6 bases between them. The CDR3 totals 12 residues. Germline CDR1 is SGHTA and CDR2 is FQGNSA. The CDR3 DNA reads TGTGCCAGCAGCTCAATCCCAGATACGCAGTATTTT. This translates into CASSSIPDTQYF.

As DNA, the CDR3 is TGTGCCACCAGCAGATCCGGGGGACAGGGACCCAATGAGCAGTTCTTC. Its translation is CATSRSGGQGPNEQFF. The V gene is TRBV15, the J gene TRBJ2-1; TRBD1 matches 9 bases. V lost 2 bases to trimming and J lost 6 bases; unmatched junction nucleotides: 8. CDR3 length equals 16 residues. The germline V gene has CDR1 LNHNV and CDR2 YYDKDF (reference sequence).

This rearrangement joins TRBV7-2 to TRBJ2-1; no clear D. This CDR3 has 14 residues. Germline loops: CDR1 SGHTA, CDR2 FQGNSA. Between the trimmed V and J ends, which lost 1 base and 7 bases, there was a span of 11 bases. CDR3 amino acids: CASSLGAGLNEQFF. The CDR3 DNA follows: TGTGCCAGCAGCTTAGGAGCTGGGTTGAATGAGCAGTTCTTC.

This clone was counted only a few times. The rearrangement joins TRBV10-1 to TRBJ2-7, with 7 bases fitting TRBD2. The CDR3 length is 14 residues. Germline V gives CDR1 WNHNN, CDR2 SYGVQD (reference sequence). Unmatched junction bases numbered 6, after V lost 0 bases and J lost 7 bases. CDR3 residues: CASSESLAEGEQYF. CDR3 nucleotides: TGCGCCAGCAGTGAGTCTCTAGCGGAGGGGGAGCAGTACTTC.